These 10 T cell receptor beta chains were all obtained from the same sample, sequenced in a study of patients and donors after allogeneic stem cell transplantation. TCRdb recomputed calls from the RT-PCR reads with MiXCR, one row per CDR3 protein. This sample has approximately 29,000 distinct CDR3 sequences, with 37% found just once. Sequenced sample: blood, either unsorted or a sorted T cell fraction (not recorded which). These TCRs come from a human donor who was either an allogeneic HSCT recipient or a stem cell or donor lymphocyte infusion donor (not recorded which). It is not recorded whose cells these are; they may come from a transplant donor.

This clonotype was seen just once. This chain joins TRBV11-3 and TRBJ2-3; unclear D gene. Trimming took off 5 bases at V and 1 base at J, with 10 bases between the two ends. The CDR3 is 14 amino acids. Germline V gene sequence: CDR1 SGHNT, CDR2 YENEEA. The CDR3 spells CASSQRPGTDTQYF. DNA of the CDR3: TGTGCCAGCAGCCAACGCCCCGGCACAGATACGCAGTATTTT.

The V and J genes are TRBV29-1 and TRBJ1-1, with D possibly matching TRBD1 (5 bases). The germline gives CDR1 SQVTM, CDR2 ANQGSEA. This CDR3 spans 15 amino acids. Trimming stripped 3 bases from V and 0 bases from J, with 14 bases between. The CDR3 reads CSVELPEGLNTEAFF. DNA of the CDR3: TGCAGCGTTGAGCTCCCAGAGGGACTGAACACTGAAGCTTTCTTT.

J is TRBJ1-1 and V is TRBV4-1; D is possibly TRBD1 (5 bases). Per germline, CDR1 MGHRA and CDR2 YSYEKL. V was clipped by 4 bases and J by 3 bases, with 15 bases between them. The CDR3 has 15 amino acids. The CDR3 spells CASSPMVGPYTEAFF. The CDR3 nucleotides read TGCGCCAGCAGCCCAATGGTGGGGCCCTACACTGAAGCTTTCTTT.

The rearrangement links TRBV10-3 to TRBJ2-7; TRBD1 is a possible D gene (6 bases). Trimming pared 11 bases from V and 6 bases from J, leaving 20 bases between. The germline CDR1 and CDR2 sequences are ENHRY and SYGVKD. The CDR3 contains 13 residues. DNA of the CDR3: TGTGCCTCCAGGGGACGCACTCTCCGCGAGCAGTACTTC. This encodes CASRGRTLREQYF.

CDR3 protein: CASSWGLNTEAFF. The CDR3 nucleotides read TGCGCCAGCAGCTGGGGACTGAACACTGAAGCTTTCTTT. This sequence joins TRBV5-1 and TRBJ1-1; possibly TRBD1 for D (5 bases). The germline gives CDR1 SGHRS, CDR2 YFSETQ. The V and J ends lost 3 bases and 0 bases respectively, with 6 bases between them. The CDR3 spans 13 residues. Together with reference TRBV5-1 and TRBJ1-1, the CDR3 gives the full variable domain: KAGVTQTPRYLIKTRGQQVTLSCSPISGHRSVSWYQQTPGQGLQFLFEYFSETQRNKGNFPGRFSGRQFSNSRSEMNVSTLELGDSALYLCASSWGLNTEAFFGQGTRLTVV.

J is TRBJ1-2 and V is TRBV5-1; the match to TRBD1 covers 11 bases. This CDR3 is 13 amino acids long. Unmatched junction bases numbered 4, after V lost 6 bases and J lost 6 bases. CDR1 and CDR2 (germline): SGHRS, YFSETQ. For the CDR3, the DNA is TGCGCCAGCAACGTGGACAGGGGGCATGGCTACACCTTC. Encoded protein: CASNVDRGHGYTF.

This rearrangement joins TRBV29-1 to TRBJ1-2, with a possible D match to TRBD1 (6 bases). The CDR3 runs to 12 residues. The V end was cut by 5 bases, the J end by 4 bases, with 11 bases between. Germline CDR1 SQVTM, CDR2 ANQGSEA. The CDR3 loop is CSVWTVFYGYTF. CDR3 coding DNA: TGCAGCGTTTGGACAGTTTTCTATGGCTACACCTTC. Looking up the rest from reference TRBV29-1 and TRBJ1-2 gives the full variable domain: SAVISQKPSRDICQRGTSLTIQCQVDSQVTMMFWYRQQPGQSLTLIATANQGSEATYESGFVIDKFPISRPNLTFSTLTVSNMSPEDSSIYLCSVWTVFYGYTFGSGTRLTVV.

CDR3 region: CASSQEPLNQPQHF. The DNA for the CDR3 is TGCGCCAGCAGCCAAGAACCTCTCAATCAGCCCCAGCATTTT. The rearrangement links TRBV4-3 to TRBJ1-5; D is unresolved. CDR1 LGHNA and CDR2 YSLEER come from the germline V gene. Trimming removed 0 bases from V and 3 bases from J, with 6 bases in between. CDR3 size: 14 residues.

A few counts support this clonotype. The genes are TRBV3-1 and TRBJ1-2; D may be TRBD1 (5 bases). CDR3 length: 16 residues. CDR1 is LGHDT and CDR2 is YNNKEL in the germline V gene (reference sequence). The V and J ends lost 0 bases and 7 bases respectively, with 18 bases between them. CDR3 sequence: CASSQDLRTTGGGYTF. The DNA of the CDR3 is TGTGCCAGCAGCCAAGATCTCCGGACAACGGGAGGTGGCTACACCTTC.

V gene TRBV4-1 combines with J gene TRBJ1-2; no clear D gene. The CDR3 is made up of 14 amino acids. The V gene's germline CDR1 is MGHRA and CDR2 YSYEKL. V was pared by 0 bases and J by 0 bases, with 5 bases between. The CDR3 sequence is CASSQESANYGYTF. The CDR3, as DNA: TGCGCCAGCAGCCAAGAATCCGCTAACTATGGCTACACCTTC.